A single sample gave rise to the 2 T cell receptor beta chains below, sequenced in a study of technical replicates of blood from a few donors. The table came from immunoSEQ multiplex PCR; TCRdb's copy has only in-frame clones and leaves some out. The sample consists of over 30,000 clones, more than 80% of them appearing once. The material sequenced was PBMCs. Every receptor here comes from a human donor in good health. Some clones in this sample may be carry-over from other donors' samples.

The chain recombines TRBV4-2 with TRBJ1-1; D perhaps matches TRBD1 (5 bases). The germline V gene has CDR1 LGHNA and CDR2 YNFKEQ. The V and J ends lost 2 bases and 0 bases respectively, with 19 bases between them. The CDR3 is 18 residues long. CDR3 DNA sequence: TGTGCCAGCAGCCAAAAGGGAGGGGTAGGGTCTCTGAACACTGAAGCTTTCTTT. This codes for CASSQKGGVGSLNTEAFF.

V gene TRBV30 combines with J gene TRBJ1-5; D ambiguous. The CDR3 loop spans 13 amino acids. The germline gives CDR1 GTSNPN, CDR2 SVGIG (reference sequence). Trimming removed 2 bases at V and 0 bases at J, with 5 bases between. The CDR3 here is CAWSPDSNQPQHF. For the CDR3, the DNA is TGTGCCTGGAGTCCAGATAGCAATCAGCCCCAGCATTTT.